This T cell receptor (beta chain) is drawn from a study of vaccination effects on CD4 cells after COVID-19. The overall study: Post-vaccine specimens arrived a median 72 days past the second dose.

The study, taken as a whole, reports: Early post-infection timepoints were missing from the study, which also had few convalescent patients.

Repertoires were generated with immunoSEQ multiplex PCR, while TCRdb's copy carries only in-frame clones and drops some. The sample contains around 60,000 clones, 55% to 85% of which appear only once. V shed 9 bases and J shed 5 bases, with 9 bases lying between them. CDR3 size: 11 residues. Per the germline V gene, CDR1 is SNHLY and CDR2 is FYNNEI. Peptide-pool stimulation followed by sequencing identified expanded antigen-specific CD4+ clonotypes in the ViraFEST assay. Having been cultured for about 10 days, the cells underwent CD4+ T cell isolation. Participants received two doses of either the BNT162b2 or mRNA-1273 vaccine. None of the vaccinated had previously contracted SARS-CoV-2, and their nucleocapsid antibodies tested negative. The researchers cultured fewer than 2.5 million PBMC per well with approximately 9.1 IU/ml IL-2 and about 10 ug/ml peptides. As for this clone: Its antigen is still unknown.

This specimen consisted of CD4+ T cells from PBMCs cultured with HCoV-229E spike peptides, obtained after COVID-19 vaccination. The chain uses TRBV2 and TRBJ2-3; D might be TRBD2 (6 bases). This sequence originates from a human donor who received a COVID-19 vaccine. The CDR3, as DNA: TGTGCCAGTACCGGGGGAGATACGCAGTATTTT. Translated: CASTGGDTQYF.